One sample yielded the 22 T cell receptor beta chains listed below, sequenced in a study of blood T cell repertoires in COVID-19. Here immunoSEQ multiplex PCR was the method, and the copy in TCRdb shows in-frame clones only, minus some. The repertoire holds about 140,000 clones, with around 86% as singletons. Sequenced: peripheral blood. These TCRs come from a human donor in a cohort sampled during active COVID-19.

The CDR3 DNA reads TGTGCCACCAGTAAAAGGGGGTGGGAGACCCAGTACTTC. It codes for CATSKRGWETQYF. The rearrangement joins TRBV24-1 to TRBJ2-5; D is perhaps TRBD1 (6 bases). In germline, CDR1 is KGHDR, CDR2 SFDVKD. V shed 6 bases and J shed 5 bases, with 12 bases lying between them. This CDR3 has 13 amino acids.

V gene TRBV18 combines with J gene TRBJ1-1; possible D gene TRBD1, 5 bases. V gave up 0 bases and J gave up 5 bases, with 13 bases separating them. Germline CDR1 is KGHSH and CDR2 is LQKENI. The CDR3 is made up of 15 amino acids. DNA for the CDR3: TGTGCCAGCTCACCACCGGGGACTGCCAGGACTGAAGCTTTCTTT. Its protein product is CASSPPGTARTEAFF. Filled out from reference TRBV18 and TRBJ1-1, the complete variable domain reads NAGVMQNPRHLVRRRGQEARLRCSPMKGHSHVYWYRQLPEEGLKFMVYLQKENIIDESGMPKERFSAEFPKEGPSILRIQQVVRGDSAAYFCASSPPGTARTEAFFGQGTRLTVV.

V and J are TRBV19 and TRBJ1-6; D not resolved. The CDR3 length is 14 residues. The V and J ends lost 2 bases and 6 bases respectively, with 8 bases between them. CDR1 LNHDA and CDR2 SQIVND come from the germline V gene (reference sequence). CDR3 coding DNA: TGTGCCAGTAGTATAAGAGAGGGTAATTCACCCCTCCACTTT. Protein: CASSIREGNSPLHF.

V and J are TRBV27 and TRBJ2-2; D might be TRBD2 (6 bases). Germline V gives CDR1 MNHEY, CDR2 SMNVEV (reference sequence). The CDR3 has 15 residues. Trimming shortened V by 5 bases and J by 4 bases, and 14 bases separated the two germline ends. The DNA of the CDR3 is TGTGCCAGCAGTCCAACGAGACTAGTCACCGGGGAGCTGTTTTTT. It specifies CASSPTRLVTGELFF.

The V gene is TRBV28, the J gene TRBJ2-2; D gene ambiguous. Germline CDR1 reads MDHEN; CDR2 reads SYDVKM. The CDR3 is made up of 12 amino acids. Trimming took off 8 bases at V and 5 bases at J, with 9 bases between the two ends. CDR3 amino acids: CASSNPTGELFF. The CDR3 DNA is TGTGCCAGCTCTAACCCTACCGGGGAGCTGTTTTTT. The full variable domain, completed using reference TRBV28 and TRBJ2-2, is DVKVTQSSRYLVKRTGEKVFLECVQDMDHENMFWYRQDPGLGLRLIYFSYDVKMKEKGDIPEGYSVSREKKERFSLILESASTNQTSMYLCASSNPTGELFFGEGSRLTVL.

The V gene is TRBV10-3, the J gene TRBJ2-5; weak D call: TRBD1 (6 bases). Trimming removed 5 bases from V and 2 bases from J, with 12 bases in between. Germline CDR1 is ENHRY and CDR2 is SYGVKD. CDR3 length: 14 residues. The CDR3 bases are TGTGCCATCAGTCGACAGGAGATGCAAGAGACCCAGTACTTC. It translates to CAISRQEMQETQYF.

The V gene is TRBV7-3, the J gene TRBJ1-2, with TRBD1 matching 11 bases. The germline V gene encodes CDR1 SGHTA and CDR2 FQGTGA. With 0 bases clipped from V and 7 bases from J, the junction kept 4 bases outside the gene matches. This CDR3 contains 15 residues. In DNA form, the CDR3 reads TGTGCCAGCAGCTTAACGTCCGGGACAGGGGGTGGCTACACCTTC. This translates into CASSLTSGTGGGYTF.

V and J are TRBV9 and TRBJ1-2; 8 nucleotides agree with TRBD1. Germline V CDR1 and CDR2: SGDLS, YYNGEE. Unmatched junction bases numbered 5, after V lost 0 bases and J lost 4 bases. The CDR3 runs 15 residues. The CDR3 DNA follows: TGTGCCAGCAGCGTAGTGGCAGGGGGCGGCTATGGCTACACCTTC. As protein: CASSVVAGGGYGYTF.

The CDR3 loop is CSGGGAWLSEAFF. CDR3 DNA: TGCAGCGGGGGGGGCGCGTGGTTAAGTGAAGCTTTCTTT. V is TRBV29-1 and J is TRBJ1-1, with D possibly matching TRBD1 (6 bases). The CDR3 is 13 amino acids. Germline-derived CDR1 and CDR2 are SQVTM and ANQGSEA. The V end lost 7 bases, the J end lost 7 bases, and 19 bases lay between the germline ends.

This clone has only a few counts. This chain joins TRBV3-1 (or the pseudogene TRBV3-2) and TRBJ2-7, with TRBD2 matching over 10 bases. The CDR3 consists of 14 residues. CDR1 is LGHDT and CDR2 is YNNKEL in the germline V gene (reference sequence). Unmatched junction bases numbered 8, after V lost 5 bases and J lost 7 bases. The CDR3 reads CASSGASGSSEQYF. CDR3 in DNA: TGTGCCAGCAGCGGGGCTAGCGGGAGTTCAGAGCAGTACTTC.

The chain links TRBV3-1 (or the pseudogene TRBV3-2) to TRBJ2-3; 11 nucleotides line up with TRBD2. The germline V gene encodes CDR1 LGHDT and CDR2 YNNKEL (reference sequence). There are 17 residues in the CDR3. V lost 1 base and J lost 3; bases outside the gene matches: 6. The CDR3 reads CASSQVELAGATDTQYF. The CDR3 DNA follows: TGTGCCAGCAGCCAAGTGGAACTAGCGGGAGCGACAGATACGCAGTATTTT.

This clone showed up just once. DNA for the CDR3: TGTGCCTGGAGTGTATTGGGCAGATTCTCTGGAAACACCATATATTTT. Amino acid sequence: CAWSVLGRFSGNTIYF. V gene TRBV30 combines with J gene TRBJ1-3; D call uncertain. The CDR3 extends over 16 amino acids. CDR1 and CDR2 from the germline V gene are GTSNPN and SVGIG (reference sequence). Trimming left V 0 bases short and J 0 bases short, with 12 bases between.

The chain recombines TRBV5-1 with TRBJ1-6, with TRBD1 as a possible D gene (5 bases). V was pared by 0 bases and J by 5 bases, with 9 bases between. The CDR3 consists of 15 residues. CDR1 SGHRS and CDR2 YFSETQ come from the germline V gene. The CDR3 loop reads CASSLEQGNNSPLHF. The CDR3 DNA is TGCGCCAGCAGCTTGGAGCAGGGTAATAATTCACCCCTCCACTTT. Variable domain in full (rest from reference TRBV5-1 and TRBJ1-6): KAGVTQTPRYLIKTRGQQVTLSCSPISGHRSVSWYQQTPGQGLQFLFEYFSETQRNKGNFPGRFSGRQFSNSRSEMNVSTLELGDSALYLCASSLEQGNNSPLHFGNGTRLTVT.

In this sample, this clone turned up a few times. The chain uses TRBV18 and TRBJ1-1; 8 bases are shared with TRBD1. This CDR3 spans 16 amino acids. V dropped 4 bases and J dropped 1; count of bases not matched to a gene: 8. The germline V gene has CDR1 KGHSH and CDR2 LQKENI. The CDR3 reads CASSHHGGQENTEAFF. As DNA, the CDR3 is TGTGCCAGCTCACACCACGGGGGACAGGAGAACACTGAAGCTTTCTTT.

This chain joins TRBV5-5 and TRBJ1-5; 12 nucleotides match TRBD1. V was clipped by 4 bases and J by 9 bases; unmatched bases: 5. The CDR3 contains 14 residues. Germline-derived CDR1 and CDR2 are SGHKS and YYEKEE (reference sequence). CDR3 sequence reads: CASSGDRGLGPQHF. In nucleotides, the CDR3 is TGTGCCAGCAGCGGGGACAGGGGGCTTGGGCCCCAGCATTTT.

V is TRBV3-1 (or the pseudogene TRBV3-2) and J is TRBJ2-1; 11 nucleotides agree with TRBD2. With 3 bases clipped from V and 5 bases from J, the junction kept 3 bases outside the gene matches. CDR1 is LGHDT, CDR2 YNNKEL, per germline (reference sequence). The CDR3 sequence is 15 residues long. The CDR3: CASSQGGLADNEQFF. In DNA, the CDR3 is TGTGCCAGCAGCCAGGGGGGACTAGCGGACAATGAGCAGTTCTTC.

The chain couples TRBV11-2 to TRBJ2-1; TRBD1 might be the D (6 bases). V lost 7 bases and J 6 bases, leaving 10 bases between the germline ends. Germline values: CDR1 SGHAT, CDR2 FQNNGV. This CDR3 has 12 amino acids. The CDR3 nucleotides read TGTGCCAGCATGGGGGCTTCCAATGAGCAGTTCTTC. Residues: CASMGASNEQFF.

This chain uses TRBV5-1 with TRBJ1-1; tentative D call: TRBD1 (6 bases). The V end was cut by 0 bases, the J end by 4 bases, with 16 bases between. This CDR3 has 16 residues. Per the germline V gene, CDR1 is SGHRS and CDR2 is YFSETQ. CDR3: CASSLEGSGVGTEAFF. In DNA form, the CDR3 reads TGCGCCAGCAGCTTGGAGGGATCAGGGGTCGGCACTGAAGCTTTCTTT.

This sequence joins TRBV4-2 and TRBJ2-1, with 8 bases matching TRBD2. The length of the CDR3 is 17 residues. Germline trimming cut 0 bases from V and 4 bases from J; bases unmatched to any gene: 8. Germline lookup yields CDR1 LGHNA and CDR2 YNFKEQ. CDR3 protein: CASSQESTASGYNEQFF. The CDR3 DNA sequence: TGTGCCAGCAGCCAAGAGAGTACGGCTAGCGGGTACAATGAGCAGTTCTTC.

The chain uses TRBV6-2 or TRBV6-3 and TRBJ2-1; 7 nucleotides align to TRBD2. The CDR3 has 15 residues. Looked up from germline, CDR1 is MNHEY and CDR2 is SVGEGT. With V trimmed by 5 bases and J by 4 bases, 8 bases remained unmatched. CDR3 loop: CASSAASGYYNEQFF. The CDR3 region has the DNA TGTGCCAGCAGTGCAGCTAGCGGCTATTACAATGAGCAGTTCTTC.

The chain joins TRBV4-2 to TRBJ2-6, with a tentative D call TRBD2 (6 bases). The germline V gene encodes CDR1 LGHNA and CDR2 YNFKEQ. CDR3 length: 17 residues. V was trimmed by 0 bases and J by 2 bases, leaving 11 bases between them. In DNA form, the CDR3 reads TGTGCCAGCAGCCAAGATGGTGGCGGGACTGGGGCCAACGTCCTGACTTTC. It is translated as CASSQDGGGTGANVLTF.

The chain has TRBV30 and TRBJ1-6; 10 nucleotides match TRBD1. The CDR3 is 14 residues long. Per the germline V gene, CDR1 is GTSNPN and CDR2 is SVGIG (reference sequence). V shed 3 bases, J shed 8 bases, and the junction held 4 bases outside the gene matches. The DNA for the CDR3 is TGTGCCTGGAGGACAGGGGGCACGGATTCACCCCTCCACTTT. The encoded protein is CAWRTGGTDSPLHF.